This T cell receptor (beta chain) was captured in a study of T cells in Graves' hyperthyroidism and ophthalmopathy. Study findings and constraints: Most thyroid clonotypes expanded above 0.001 appeared in blood too.

Amplified regions were TCR beta CDR3 sequences from RNA transcripts. The HTBI set primed first-round TCR CDR3 RT-PCR. TCRdb fed the multiplex PCR reads into MiXCR, producing one record per CDR3 protein. The data hold hundreds of thousands of distinct CDR3 sequences, with approximately 14% observed a single time. This clonotype was seen ten or more times. What it recognizes is unknown. The V and J ends lost 7 bases and 5 bases respectively, with 15 bases between them. Germline assignment: CDR1 MNHEY and CDR2 SVGEGT. The CDR3 has 14 residues. This receptor was identified in a man in his late teens or twenties with Graves' ophthalmopathy. This chain connects TRBV6-2 or TRBV6-3 to TRBJ2-1; D is tentatively TRBD1 or TRBD2 (6 bases each). Sequencing input: blood. The CDR3 DNA sequence: TGTGCCAGCAACCTGGCCGGGGGCAACAATGAGCAGTTCTTC. Its translation: CASNLAGGNNEQFF.